This section outlines one T cell receptor beta chain sequence together with its context. The protocol was immunoSEQ multiplex PCR, while the TCRdb copy is restricted to in-frame clones and leaves out a portion. The sample records 200,000 or so clones, approximately 88% being singletons. The sample comes from a study of blood T cell repertoires in COVID-19. This TCR was recovered from a young woman who had been exposed to COVID-19. The sequenced material came from PBMCs or T cells enriched from blood (not recorded which).

The CDR3 loop reads CASSLLQQNTEAFF. CDR3 nucleotides: TGTGCCAGCAGTTTGTTACAACAGAACACTGAAGCTTTCTTT. The rearrangement joins TRBV28 to TRBJ1-1; D unclear. V was clipped by 3 bases and J by 1 base, with 9 bases between them. The CDR3 is 14 amino acids. Germline values: CDR1 MDHEN, CDR2 SYDVKM.